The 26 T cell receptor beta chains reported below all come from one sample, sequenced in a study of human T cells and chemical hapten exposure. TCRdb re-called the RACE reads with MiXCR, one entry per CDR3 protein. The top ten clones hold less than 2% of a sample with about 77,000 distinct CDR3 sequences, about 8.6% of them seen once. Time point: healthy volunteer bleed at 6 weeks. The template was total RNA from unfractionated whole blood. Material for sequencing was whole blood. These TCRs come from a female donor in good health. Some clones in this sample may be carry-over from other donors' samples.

The CDR3 region is CASSLIHSTPGYEQYF. The CDR3 DNA sequence: TGTGCCAGCAGTTTAATTCATTCTACCCCCGGCTACGAGCAGTACTTC. The genes are TRBV27 and TRBJ2-7; D is uncertain. Germline assignment: CDR1 MNHEY and CDR2 SMNVEV (reference sequence). This CDR3 is 16 amino acids long. V lost 2 bases and J lost 3, with 17 bases in between.

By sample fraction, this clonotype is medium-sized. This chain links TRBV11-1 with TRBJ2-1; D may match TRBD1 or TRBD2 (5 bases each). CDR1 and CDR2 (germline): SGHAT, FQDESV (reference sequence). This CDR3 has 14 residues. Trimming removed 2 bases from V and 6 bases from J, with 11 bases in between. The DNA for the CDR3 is TGTGCCAGCAGCTTACGGGGCCCAGGCAATGAGCAGTTCTTC. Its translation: CASSLRGPGNEQFF.

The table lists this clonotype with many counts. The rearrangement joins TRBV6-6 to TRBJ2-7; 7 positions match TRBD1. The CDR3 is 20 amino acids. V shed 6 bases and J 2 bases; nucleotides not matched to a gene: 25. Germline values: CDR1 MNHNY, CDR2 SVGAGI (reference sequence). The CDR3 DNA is TGTGCCAGCAGCCCCAACCGAGGACAGGCCGTAAGACAGTCCGCCTACGAGCAGTACTTC. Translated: CASSPNRGQAVRQSAYEQYF.

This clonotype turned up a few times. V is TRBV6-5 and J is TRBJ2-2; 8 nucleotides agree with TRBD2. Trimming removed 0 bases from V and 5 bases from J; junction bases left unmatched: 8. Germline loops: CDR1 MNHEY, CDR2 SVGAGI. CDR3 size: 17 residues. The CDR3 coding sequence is TGTGCCAGCAGTTACTCGACGGCGGGGGGTCGGACCGGGGAGCTGTTTTTT. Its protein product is CASSYSTAGGRTGELFF.

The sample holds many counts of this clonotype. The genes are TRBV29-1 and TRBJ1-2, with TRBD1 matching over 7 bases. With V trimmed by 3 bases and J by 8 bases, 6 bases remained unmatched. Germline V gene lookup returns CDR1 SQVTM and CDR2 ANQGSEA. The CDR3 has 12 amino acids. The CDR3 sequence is CSVETGLLGYTF. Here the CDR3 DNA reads TGCAGCGTTGAGACAGGGCTTCTAGGCTACACCTTC. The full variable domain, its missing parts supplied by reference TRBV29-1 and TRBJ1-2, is SAVISQKPSRDICQRGTSLTIQCQVDSQVTMMFWYRQQPGQSLTLIATANQGSEATYESGFVIDKFPISRPNLTFSTLTVSNMSPEDSSIYLCSVETGLLGYTFGSGTRLTVV.

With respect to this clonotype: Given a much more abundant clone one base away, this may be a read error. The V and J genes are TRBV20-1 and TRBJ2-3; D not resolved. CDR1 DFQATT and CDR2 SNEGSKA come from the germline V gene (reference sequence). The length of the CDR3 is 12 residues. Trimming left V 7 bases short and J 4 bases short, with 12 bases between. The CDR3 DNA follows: TGCAGTGGTCGTGGGGTCGCAGATACGCAGTATTTT. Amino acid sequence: CSGRGVADTQYF.

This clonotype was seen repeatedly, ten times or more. The CDR3 DNA follows: TGTGCCAGTAGTATATCCCAGAACACTGAAGCTTTCTTT. It specifies CASSISQNTEAFF. The chain recombines TRBV19 with TRBJ1-1; no clear D gene. V was clipped by 2 bases and J by 1 base, with 5 bases between them. The V gene's germline CDR1 is LNHDA and CDR2 SQIVND (reference sequence). CDR3 length equals 13 residues.

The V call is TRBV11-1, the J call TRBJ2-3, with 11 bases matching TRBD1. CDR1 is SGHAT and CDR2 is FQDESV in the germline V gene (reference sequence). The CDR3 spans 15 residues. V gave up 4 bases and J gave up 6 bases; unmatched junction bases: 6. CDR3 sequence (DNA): TGTGCCAGCAGCTCAAGGACAGGGGGCGTGGATACGCAGTATTTT. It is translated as CASSSRTGGVDTQYF.

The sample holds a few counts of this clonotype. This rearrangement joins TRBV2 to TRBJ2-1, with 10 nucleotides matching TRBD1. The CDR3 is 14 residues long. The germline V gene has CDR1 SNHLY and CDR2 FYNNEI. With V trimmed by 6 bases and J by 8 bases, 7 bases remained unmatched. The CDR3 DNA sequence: TGTGCCAGCAGCCCGGGACAGGGGTACCATGAGCAGTTCTTC. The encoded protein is CASSPGQGYHEQFF. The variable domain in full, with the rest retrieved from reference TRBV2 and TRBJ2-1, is EPEVTQTPSHQVTQMGQEVILRCVPISNHLYFYWYRQILGQKVEFLVSFYNNEISEKSEIFDDQFSVERPDGSNFTLKIRSTKLEDSAMYFCASSPGQGYHEQFFGPGTRLTVL.

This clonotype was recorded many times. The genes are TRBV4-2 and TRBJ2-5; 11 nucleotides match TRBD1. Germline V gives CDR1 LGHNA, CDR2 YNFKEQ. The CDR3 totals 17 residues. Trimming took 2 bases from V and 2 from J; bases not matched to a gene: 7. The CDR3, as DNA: TGTGCCAGCAGCCAACCTGGACAGGGGGCAAAACAAGAGACCCAGTACTTC. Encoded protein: CASSQPGQGAKQETQYF.

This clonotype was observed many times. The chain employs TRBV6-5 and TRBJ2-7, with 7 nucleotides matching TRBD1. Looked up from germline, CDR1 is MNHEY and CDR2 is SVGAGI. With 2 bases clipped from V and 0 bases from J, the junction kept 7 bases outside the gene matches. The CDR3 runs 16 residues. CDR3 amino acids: CASSYGDRALSYEQYF. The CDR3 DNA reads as TGTGCCAGCAGTTACGGCGACAGGGCCCTCTCCTACGAGCAGTACTTC.

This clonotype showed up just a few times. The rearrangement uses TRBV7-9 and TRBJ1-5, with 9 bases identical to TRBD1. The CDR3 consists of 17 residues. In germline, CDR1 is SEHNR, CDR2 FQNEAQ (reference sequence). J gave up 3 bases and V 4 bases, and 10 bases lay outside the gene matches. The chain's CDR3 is CASSSFSGTGTNQPQHF. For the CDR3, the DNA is TGTGCCAGCAGCTCATTCTCAGGGACAGGGACCAATCAGCCCCAGCATTTT.

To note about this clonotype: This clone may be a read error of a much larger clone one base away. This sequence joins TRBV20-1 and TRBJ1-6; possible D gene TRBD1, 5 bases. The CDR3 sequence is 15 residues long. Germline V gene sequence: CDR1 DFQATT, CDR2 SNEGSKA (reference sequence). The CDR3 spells CSARVGATEDSPLNF. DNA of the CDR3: TGCAGTGCTAGAGTTGGGGCGACAGAAGATTCACCCCTCAACTTT.

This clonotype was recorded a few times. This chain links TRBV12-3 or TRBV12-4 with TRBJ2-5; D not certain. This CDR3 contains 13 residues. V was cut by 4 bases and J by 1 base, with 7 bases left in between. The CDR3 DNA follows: TGTGCCAGCAGTTCAGGACGCCAAGAGACCCAGTACTTC. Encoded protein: CASSSGRQETQYF.

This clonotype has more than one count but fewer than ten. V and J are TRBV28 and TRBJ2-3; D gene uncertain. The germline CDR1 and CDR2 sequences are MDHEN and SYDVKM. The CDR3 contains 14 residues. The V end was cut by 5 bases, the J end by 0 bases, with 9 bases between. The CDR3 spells CASSKGPSTDTQYF. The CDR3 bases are TGTGCCAGCAGTAAAGGGCCTAGCACAGATACGCAGTATTTT.

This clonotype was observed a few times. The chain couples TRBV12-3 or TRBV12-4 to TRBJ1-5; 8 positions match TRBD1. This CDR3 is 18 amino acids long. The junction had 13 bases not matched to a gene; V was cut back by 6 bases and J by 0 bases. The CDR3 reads CASSSDREELYSNQPQHF. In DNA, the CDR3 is TGTGCCAGCAGCTCGGACAGGGAGGAACTTTATAGCAATCAGCCCCAGCATTTT.

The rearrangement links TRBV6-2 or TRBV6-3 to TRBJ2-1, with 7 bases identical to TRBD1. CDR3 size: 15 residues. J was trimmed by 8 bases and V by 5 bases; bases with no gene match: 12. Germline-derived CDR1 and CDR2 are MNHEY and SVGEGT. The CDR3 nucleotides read TGTGCCAGCAGTCCCCTCGGGACAGTAAACGATGAGCAGTTCTTC. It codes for CASSPLGTVNDEQFF.

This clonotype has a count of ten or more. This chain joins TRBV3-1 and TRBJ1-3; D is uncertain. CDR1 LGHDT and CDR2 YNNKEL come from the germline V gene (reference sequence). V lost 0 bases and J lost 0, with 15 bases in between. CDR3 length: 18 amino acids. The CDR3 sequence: CASSQDLVSRSSGNTIYF. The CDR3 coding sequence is TGTGCCAGCAGCCAAGATCTTGTAAGTCGGAGCTCTGGAAACACCATATATTTT.

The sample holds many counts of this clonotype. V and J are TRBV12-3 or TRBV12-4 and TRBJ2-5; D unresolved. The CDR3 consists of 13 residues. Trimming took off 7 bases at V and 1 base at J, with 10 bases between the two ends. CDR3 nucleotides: TGTGCCAGCATCTTAGAAGTCCAAGAGACCCAGTACTTC. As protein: CASILEVQETQYF.

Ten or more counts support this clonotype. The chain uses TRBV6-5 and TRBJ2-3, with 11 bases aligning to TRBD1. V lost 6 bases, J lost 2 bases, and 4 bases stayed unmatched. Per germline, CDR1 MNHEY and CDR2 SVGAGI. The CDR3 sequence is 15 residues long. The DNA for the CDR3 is TGTGCCAGCAGAGGACAGGGGGCAATCACAGATACGCAGTATTTT. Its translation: CASRGQGAITDTQYF.

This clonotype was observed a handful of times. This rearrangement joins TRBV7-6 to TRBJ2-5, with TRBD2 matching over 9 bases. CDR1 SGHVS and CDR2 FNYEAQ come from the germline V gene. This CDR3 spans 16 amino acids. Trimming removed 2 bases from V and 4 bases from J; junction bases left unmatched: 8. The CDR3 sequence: CASSLKRGAWRETQYF. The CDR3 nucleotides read TGTGCCAGCAGCTTAAAGCGGGGGGCCTGGCGAGAGACCCAGTACTTC.

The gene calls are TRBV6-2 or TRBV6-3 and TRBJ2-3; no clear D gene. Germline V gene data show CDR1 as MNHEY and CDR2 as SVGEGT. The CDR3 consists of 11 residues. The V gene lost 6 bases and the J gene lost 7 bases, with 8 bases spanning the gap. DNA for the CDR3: TGTGCCAGCAGAGATGGAAATACGCAGTATTTT. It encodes CASRDGNTQYF.

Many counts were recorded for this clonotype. CDR3 region: CASSPNQRGSTDTQYF. DNA of the CDR3: TGTGCCAGCAGCCCCAACCAGCGGGGGTCCACAGATACGCAGTATTTT. The V call is TRBV7-2, the J call TRBJ2-3, with 8 bases fitting TRBD2. From germline, CDR1 is SGHTA and CDR2 FQGNSA. The CDR3 sequence is 16 residues long. The V and J ends lost 5 bases and 2 bases, in that order; junction bases with no gene match: 9.

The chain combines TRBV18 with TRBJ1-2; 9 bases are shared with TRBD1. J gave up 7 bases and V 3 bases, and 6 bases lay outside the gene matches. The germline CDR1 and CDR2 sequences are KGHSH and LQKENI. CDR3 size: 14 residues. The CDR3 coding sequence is TGTGCCAGCTCACCTGAGGGACAGGGTGTTGGCTACACCTTC. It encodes CASSPEGQGVGYTF.

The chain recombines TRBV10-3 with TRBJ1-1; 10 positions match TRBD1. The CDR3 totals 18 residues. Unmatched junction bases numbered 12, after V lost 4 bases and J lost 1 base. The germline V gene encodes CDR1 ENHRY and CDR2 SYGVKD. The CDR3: CAISGDRGVGGWNTEAFF. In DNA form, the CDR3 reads TGTGCCATCAGTGGGGACAGGGGTGTAGGAGGATGGAACACTGAAGCTTTCTTT.

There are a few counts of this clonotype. The CDR3 region has the DNA TGTGCCAGCAGCCCCCCCCCCGGGGCGGGCTACGAGCAGTACTTC. Its protein is CASSPPPGAGYEQYF. The chain recombines TRBV14 with TRBJ2-7; D may correspond to TRBD1 or TRBD2 (5 bases each). The ends were cut back, 4 bases at V and 3 bases at J, with 16 bases in the middle. The length of the CDR3 is 15 residues. Germline CDR1 is SGHDN and CDR2 is FVKESK.